This T cell receptor beta chain was identified during a study of blood T cell repertoires in COVID-19. Study details: Samples taken during acute and convalescent COVID-19 were collected in the United States, Italy and Spain. In each case, the material was cDNA or gDNA derived from T cells, B-cell-depleted T cells, or PBMCs.

Study processing details: Amplification of reference gene primers provided the estimated nucleated cell counts. The method was immunoSEQ multiplex PCR; TCRdb's version includes in-frame clones alone and lacks a portion of them. V, J and clone size derive from that table, while D and trimming were established from the DNA sequence. The sample holds 250,000 to 300,000 clones, approximately 85% seen once. J lost 1 base, V lost 3 bases, and 5 bases had no gene match. From germline, CDR1 is SGHDT and CDR2 YYEEEE. The CDR3 is 15 residues long. V gene TRBV5-6 combines with J gene TRBJ1-1; 8 bases are a match to TRBD1. The clonotype comes from a man aged 50 to 60 with active or convalescent COVID-19. Source material: peripheral blood. The CDR3 here is CASSYRGMRNTEAFF. The CDR3 nucleotides are TGTGCCAGCAGCTACAGGGGGATGAGGAACACTGAAGCTTTCTTT.